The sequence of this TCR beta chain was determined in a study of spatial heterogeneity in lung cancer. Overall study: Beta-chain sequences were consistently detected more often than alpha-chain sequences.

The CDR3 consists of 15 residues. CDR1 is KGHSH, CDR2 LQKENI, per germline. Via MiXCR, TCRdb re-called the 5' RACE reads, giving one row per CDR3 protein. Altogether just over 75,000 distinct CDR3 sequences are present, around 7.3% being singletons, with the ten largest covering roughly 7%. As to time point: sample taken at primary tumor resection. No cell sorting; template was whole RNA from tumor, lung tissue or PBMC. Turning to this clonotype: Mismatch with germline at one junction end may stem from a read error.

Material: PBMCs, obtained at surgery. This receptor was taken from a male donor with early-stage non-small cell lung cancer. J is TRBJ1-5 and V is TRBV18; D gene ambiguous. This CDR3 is CTSSPSSLRNQPQHF. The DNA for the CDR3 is TGTACCAGCTCACCGTCTAGTCTGCGCAATCAGCCCCAGCATTTT.